The clone carrying this T cell receptor (beta chain) was recorded only once. Under the authors' procedure: It was from reference gene primer amplification that nucleated cell counts were estimated. Produced via immunoSEQ multiplex PCR; TCRdb's table is partial and in-frame only. V, J and clone size were drawn from that table, and D and trimming were deduced from the DNA. The table records around 300,000 clones, 80% to 90% of them present only once. The sample originates from a study of blood T cell repertoires in COVID-19. About the research overall: In each case, the material was cDNA or gDNA derived from T cells, B-cell-depleted T cells, or PBMCs.

Participants, about 18 to 90 years old, spanned under 30 US areas. Cohort assignment relied on participant-reported clinical history. The sequencing sample was made of PBMCs or T cells enriched from blood (not recorded which). The TCR comes from a man aged 25-45 years who had recovered from COVID-19.

CDR3 residues: CASSPGQGAGYTF. For the CDR3, the DNA is TGTGCCAGCAGTCCGGGACAGGGGGCGGGCTACACCTTC. The chain is built from TRBV12-3 or TRBV12-4 and TRBJ1-2, with TRBD1 matching over 12 bases. The trim removed 5 bases at V and 8 bases at J, leaving 3 bases unmatched. The CDR3 sequence is 13 residues long.